This T cell receptor beta chain was sequenced during a study of cytomegalovirus exposure and HLA in healthy donors. Whole-study results and caveats: Some highly shared sequence variants likely arose as a pipeline artifact. The only immune exposure information that was available was CMV serostatus. Follow-up analysis later connected one missense variant in DCLRE1C with trimming of TCR beta V- and J-genes. TCR sequences were mostly rare, though some public TCRs occurred in many donors.

A word on this clone: Its antigen is unidentified.

Vbeta (60) and Jbeta (13) primers were used in the PCR. Clones were sequenced by immunoSEQ multiplex PCR, and TCRdb holds only the in-frame ones, with some missing. The data hold some 150,000 clones, with around three quarters observed a single time. The material sequenced was PBMCs. This sequence originates from a middle-aged woman in good health and CMV-seropositive.

This CDR3 is CASSPGTSGVETQYF. The DNA for the CDR3 is TGTGCCAGCAGCCCCGGGACTAGCGGGGTGGAGACCCAGTACTTC. The rearrangement joins TRBV5-4 to TRBJ2-5, with TRBD2 matching over 13 bases. Trimming at V came to 4 bases and at J to 5 bases, leaving 5 bases not matched to a gene. Germline-derived CDR1 and CDR2 are SGHNT and YYREEE (reference sequence). The CDR3 loop spans 15 amino acids.